This TCR beta chain was captured in a study of shared clonotypes between healthy human individuals. General study findings and limits: An anticipated effect of sequencing depth on clonotype sharing among donors was recognized. The sole specimen, blood, was sampled, and tissue repertoires likely differ.

Researchers ran the assay at a deep level. TCRdb keeps only in-frame clones here, not all; method: immunoSEQ multiplex PCR. The table includes under 2,500,000 clones, roughly 95% detected once. As to this clone: Its antigen is unidentified.

The sequencing sample was made of naive CD4+ T cells sorted from blood. Subset denoted: CD45RA+ positively selected. This receptor was identified in a man aged 18 to 29 in good health.

The CDR3 loop reads CASSEGTGYEQYF. The CDR3 DNA sequence: TGTGCCAGCAGTGAAGGGACAGGTTACGAGCAGTACTTC. The chain uses TRBV25-1 and TRBJ2-7, with 8 bases lining up with TRBD1. CDR1 is MGHDK, CDR2 SYGVNS, per germline. J lost 4 bases, V lost 2 bases, and 1 base had no gene match. The CDR3 extends over 13 amino acids.